Listed here are 4 T cell receptor beta chains from one sample, sequenced in a study of cytomegalovirus exposure and HLA in healthy donors. The PCR employed 60 Vbeta primers together with 13 Jbeta primers. The protocol was immunoSEQ multiplex PCR, while the TCRdb copy is restricted to in-frame clones and leaves out a portion. Its table lists about 120,000 clones. Sequencing input: PBMCs. The receptors derive from a woman aged 40 to 49 in good health and CMV-seropositive.

This rearrangement joins TRBV7-9 to TRBJ1-5; 8 bases are a match to TRBD1. CDR3 size: 15 residues. V was pared by 5 bases and J by 7 bases, with 10 bases of the junction left unmatched. Germline CDR1 SEHNR, CDR2 FQNEAQ (reference sequence). CDR3 region: CASSSTLTGDQPQHF. The CDR3 DNA reads as TGTGCCAGCAGCAGTACCTTGACAGGGGACCAGCCCCAGCATTTT.

The chain is built from TRBV5-1 and TRBJ1-1; weak D call: TRBD1 (6 bases). Trimming pared 0 bases from V and 2 bases from J, leaving 11 bases between. Germline V CDR1 and CDR2: SGHRS, YFSETQ. This CDR3 spans 15 amino acids. The CDR3, as DNA: TGCGCCAGCAGCTTGGAATGGGGGCGAAACACTGAAGCTTTCTTT. Translation: CASSLEWGRNTEAFF.

The chain employs TRBV19 and TRBJ2-4; 8 nucleotides line up with TRBD1. From germline, CDR1 is LNHDA and CDR2 SQIVND (reference sequence). This CDR3 contains 15 residues. After removal of 5 bases from V and 8 bases from J, the junction contained 11 bases not matched to a gene. The CDR3 loop is CASSPGAGGTDIQYF. In DNA, the CDR3 is TGTGCCAGTAGTCCCGGGGCAGGGGGCACGGACATTCAGTACTTC.

This chain uses TRBV7-3 with TRBJ2-1, with D perhaps TRBD2 (5 bases). CDR1 is SGHTA and CDR2 is FQGTGA in the germline V gene. Trimming pared 2 bases from V and 10 bases from J, leaving 12 bases between. The CDR3 extends over 13 amino acids. The CDR3 DNA follows: TGTGCCAGCAGCTTAGGCGGGTCTGACGAGCAGTTCTTC. Translated: CASSLGGSDEQFF.